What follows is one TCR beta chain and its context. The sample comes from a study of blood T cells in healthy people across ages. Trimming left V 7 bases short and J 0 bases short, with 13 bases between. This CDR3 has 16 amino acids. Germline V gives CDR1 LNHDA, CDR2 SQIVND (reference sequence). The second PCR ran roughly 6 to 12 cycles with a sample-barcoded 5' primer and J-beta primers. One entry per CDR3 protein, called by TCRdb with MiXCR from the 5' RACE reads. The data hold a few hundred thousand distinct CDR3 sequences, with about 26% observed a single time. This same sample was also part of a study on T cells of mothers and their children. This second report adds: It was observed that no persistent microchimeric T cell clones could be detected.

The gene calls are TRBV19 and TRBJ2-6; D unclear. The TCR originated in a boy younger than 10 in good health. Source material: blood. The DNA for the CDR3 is TGTGCCAGTACCTCGACGCGGCCCTCTGGGGCCAACGTCCTGACTTTC. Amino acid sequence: CASTSTRPSGANVLTF.